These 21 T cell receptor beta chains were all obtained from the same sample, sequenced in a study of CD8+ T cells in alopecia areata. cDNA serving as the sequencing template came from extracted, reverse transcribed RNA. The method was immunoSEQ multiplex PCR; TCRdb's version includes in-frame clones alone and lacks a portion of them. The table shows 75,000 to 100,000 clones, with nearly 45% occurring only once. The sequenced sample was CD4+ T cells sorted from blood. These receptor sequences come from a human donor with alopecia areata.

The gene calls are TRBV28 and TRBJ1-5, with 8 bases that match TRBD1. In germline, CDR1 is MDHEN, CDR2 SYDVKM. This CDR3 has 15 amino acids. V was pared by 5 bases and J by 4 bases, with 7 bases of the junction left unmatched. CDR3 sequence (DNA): TGTGCCAGCAGTGGACAGGGTAGAGGAAATCAGCCCCAGCATTTT. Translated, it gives CASSGQGRGNQPQHF.

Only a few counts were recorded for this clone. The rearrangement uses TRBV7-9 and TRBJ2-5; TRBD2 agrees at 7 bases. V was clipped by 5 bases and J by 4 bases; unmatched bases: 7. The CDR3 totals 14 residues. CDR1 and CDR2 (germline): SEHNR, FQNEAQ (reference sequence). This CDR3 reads CASSVRGERETQYF. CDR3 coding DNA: TGTGCCAGCAGCGTCCGGGGGGAACGAGAGACCCAGTACTTC.

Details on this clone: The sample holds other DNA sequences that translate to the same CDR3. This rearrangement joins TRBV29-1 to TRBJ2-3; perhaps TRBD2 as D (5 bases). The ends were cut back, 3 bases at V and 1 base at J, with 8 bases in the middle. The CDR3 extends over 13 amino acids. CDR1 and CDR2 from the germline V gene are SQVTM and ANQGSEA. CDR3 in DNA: TGCAGCGTTGACCGGGGTGGCACAGATACGCAGTATTTT. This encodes CSVDRGGTDTQYF.

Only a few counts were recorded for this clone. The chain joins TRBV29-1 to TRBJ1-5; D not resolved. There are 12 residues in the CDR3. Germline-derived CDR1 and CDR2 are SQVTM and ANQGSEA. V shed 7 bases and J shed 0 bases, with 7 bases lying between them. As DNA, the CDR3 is TGCAGCGCCGCGTATAGCAATCAGCCCCAGCATTTT. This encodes CSAAYSNQPQHF.

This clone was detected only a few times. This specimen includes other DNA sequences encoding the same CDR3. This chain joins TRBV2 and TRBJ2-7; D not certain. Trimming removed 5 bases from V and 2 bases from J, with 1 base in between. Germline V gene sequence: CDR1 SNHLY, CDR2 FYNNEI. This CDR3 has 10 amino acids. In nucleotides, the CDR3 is TGTGCCAGCAGTACCTACGAGCAGTACTTC. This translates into CASSTYEQYF.

The CDR3 here is CASSFMIASSYNEQFF. CDR3 nucleotides: TGCGCCAGCAGCTTCATGATTGCGTCGTCCTACAATGAGCAGTTCTTC. V is TRBV5-1 and J is TRBJ2-1; D unclear. Trimming cost V 2 bases and J 1 base, with 13 bases left between them. Germline-derived CDR1 and CDR2 are SGHRS and YFSETQ. This CDR3 has 16 residues. Combining the CDR3 with reference TRBV5-1 and TRBJ2-1 gives the whole variable domain KAGVTQTPRYLIKTRGQQVTLSCSPISGHRSVSWYQQTPGQGLQFLFEYFSETQRNKGNFPGRFSGRQFSNSRSEMNVSTLELGDSALYLCASSFMIASSYNEQFFGPGTRLTVL.

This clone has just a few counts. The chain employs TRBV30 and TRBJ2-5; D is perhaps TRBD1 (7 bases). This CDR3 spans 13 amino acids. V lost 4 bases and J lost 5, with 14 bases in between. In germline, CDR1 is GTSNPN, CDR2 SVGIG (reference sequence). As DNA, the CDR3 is TGTGCCTGGACAGGGGCAGGGGGGGAGACCCAGTACTTC. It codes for CAWTGAGGETQYF.

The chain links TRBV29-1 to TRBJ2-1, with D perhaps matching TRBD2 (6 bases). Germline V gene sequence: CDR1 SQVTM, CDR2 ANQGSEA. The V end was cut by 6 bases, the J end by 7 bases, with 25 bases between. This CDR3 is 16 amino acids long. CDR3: CSVQRQGAGSMNEQFF. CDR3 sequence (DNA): TGCAGCGTCCAGAGGCAGGGAGCCGGGAGTATGAATGAGCAGTTCTTC.

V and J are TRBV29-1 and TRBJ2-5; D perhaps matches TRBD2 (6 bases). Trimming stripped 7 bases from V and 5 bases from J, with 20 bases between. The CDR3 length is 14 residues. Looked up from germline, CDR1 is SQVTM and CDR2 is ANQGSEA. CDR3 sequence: CSAQGRLVRETQYF. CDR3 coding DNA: TGCAGCGCCCAAGGGAGGCTAGTCCGGGAGACCCAGTACTTC.

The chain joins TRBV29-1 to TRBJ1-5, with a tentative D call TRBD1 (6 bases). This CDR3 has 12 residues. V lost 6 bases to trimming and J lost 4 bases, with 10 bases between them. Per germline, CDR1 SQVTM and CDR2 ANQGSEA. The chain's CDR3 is CSVLDRNQPQHF. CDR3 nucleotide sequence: TGCAGCGTCCTAGACAGGAATCAGCCCCAGCATTTT.

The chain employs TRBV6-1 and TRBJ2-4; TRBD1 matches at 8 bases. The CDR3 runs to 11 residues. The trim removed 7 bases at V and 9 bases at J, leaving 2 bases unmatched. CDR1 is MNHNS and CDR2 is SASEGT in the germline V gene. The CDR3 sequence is CASIQGAIQYF. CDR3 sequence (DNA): TGTGCCAGCATCCAGGGGGCCATTCAGTACTTC.

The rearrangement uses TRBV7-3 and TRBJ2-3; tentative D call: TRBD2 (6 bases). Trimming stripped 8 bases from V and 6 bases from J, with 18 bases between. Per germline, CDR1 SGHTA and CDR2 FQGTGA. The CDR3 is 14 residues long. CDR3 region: CASGRGGAGDTQYF. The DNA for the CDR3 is TGTGCCAGCGGACGCGGCGGGGCAGGGGATACGCAGTATTTT.

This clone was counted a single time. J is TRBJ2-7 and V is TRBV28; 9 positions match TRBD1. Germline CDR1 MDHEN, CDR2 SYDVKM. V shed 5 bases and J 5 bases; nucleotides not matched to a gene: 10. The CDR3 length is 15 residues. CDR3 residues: CASSTRTGALDEQYF. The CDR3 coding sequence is TGTGCCAGCAGTACCAGGACAGGGGCGCTGGACGAGCAGTACTTC. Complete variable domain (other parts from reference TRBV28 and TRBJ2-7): DVKVTQSSRYLVKRTGEKVFLECVQDMDHENMFWYRQDPGLGLRLIYFSYDVKMKEKGDIPEGYSVSREKKERFSLILESASTNQTSMYLCASSTRTGALDEQYFGPGTRLTVT.

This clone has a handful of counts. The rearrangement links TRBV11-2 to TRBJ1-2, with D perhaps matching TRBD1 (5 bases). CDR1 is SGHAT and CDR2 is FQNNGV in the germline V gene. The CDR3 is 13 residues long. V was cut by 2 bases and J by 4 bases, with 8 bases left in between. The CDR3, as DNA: TGTGCCAGCAGCTTACGGGACCTCTATGGCTACACCTTC. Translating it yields CASSLRDLYGYTF.

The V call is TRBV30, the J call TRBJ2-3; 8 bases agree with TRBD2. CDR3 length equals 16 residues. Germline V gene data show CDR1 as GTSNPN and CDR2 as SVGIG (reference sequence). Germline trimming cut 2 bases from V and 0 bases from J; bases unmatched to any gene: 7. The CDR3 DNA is TGTGCCTGGAGTTCCGGTCTAGCGGGCAGCACAGATACGCAGTATTTT. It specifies CAWSSGLAGSTDTQYF.

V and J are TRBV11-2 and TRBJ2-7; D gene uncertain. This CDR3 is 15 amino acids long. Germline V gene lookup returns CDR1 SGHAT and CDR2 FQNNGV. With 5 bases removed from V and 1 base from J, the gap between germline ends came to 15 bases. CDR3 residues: CASSRPGDLSYEQYF. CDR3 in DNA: TGTGCCAGCAGCCGCCCGGGCGACTTATCCTACGAGCAGTACTTC.

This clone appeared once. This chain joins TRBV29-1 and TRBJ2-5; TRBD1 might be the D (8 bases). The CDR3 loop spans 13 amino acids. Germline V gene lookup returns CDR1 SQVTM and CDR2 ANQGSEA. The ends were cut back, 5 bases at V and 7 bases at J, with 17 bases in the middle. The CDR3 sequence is CSVLADREGTQYF. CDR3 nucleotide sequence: TGCAGCGTTCTTGCGGACAGGGAGGGGACCCAGTACTTC.

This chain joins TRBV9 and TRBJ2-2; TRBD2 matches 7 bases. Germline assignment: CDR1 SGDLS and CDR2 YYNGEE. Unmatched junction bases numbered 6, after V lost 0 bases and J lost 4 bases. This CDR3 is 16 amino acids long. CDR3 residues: CASSVVAGVGTGELFF. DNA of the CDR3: TGTGCCAGCAGCGTAGTTGCGGGAGTCGGCACCGGGGAGCTGTTTTTT.

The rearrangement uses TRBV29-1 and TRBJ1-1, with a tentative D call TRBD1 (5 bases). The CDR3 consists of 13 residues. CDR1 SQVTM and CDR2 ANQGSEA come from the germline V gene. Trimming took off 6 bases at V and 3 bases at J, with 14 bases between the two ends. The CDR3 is CSVAVQEYTEAFF. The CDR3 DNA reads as TGCAGCGTCGCGGTACAGGAGTACACTGAAGCTTTCTTT.

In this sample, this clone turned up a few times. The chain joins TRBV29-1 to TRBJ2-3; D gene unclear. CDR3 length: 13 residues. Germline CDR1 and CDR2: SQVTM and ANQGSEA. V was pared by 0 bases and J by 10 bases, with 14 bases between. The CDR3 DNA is TGCAGCGTTGAAGATCAAGCTACGAACGCGCAGTATTTT. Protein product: CSVEDQATNAQYF.

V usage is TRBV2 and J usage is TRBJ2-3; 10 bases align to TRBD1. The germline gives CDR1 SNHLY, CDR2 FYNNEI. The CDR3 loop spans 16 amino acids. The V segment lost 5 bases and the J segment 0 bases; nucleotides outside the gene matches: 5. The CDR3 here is CASSKDRGSSTDTQYF. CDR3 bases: TGTGCCAGCAGTAAGGACAGGGGGTCGAGCACAGATACGCAGTATTTT.